The clone carrying this T cell receptor (beta chain) appeared a few times. Its antigen is not identified. This entry belongs to a study of spatial heterogeneity in lung cancer. Across the study: Consistently, beta-chain sequences turned up in larger numbers than alpha-chain sequences did. Findings and limits, study-wide: Blood contained ubiquitous expanded tumor TCRs more at resection than at follow-up.

TCRdb called the 5' RACE reads again in MiXCR, with one record for every CDR3 protein. This table holds about 53,000 distinct CDR3 sequences, around 6.7% found once. With 3 bases removed from V and 7 bases from J, the gap between germline ends came to 15 bases. CDR1 and CDR2 from the germline V gene are KGHDR and SFDVKD. This CDR3 contains 15 residues. This sample's time point: sample taken at primary tumor resection. Whole RNA was taken from tumor, nontumor lung or frozen PBMC; it was then sequenced unsorted. A total of approximately 69 untreated early-stage non-small cell lung cancer patients served as donors.

This sequence joins TRBV24-1 and TRBJ2-1, with D possibly TRBD2 on 6 matching bases. The receptor was derived from a female donor with early-stage non-small cell lung cancer. The sample in question was PBMCs, obtained at surgery. The CDR3 DNA sequence: TGTGCCACCAGTGATCGTCGACTAGTAAGGAATGAGCAGTTCTTC. Protein product: CATSDRRLVRNEQFF.